This TCR beta chain was identified during a study of T cells in Graves' hyperthyroidism and ophthalmopathy (dated by TCRdb to about 2019). At the level of the whole study: Peripheral blood samples were taken at initial diagnosis, before any treatment was given. TCR V-J signatures able to tell the groups apart were searched for in a discovery cohort of 95 to 100 patients, of whom roughly 42 had Graves' ophthalmopathy and 57 had stable Graves' hyperthyroidism. Prospective prediction of ophthalmopathy was tested in an independent validation cohort consisting of 18 to 20 hyperthyroidism patients and 15 or so patients who later progressed to ophthalmopathy. For training and testing, the 100 or so patients in the discovery cohort were randomly divided in a 7:3 ratio. The study also compared thyroid tissue and blood T-cell repertoires from roughly six Graves' hyperthyroidism patients. After sampling, hyperthyroidism patients received methimazole starting at 30 mg daily, and ophthalmopathy patients received high-dose intravenous methylprednisolone. The paper describes TCR Vbeta CDR3 sequencing of roughly 130 peripheral blood samples, made up of 43 ophthalmopathy patients, some 80 hyperthyroidism patients and roughly 17 progressor patients.

Turning to this clonotype: Its antigen target is currently unknown. Nothing much larger sits one base from this clone, and base qualities are not available.

The CDR3 holds 13 amino acids from the cysteine to the phenylalanine. Left in the record is the CDR3 DNA by itself, 39 bases read in frame from the first base. V and J lose 1 base and 10 bases, and a span of 11 bases separates them. CDR1 and CDR2, looked up from the germline V gene, are MNHNS and SASEGT. TCR beta CDR3 regions were amplified from RNA transcripts. For the first round of RT-PCR on the TCR CDR3, the HTBI primer set was used together with the Qiagen OneStep RT-PCR kit. A second multiplex PCR round built the libraries, followed by size selection and purification. Sequencing of the libraries was done on an Illumina HiSeq2000 using paired-end 100 bp reads. The authors processed their data as follows. SOAPnuke was used to process the raw data, throwing out any read that contained adapters or uncalled bases, had a mean Phred below 15, or lacked an exact constant-primer or identifier match. High-quality paired reads were merged using COPE v1.2.5, and each unique nucleotide sequence was defined as a clonotype. MiTCR v1.1 was used to align the clonotypes against IMGT TRBV, TRBD and TRBJ reference segments. Only V-J combinations with frequency above 0.0001, covering 99% to 99.2% of repertoires, were analysed. The TCS score was defined as F50 (clonal expansion) divided by E x V (chaos), with BLOSUM62-based TCRdist calculated between CDR3 peptides within each V-J. Welch's t-statistics and random forest reduced fewer than 600 V-J features to 13, which were used in a naive Bayes classifier (R e1071). Through fastp at Q25 and MiXCR, TCRdb rebuilt clones from the public reads, retaining in-frame beta chains. For every CDR3 protein sequence, its rows merge into one entry that carries the most common genes and DNA. In this record, the V and J calls reflect TCRdb's handling and not the investigators' own analysis. This sample is represented by around 600,000 distinct CDR3 sequences; 14% of them were singletons. The top ten clonotypes cover 7% to 9% of the sample.

Ophthalmopathy patients had moderately to severely active disease, Clinical Activity Score of at least 3, NOSPECS grade of at least 4, and duration under 3 months. Patients with uncontrolled infections, other autoimmune diseases, pregnancy or lactation were excluded. Diagnoses were based on clinical symptoms, serum thyroxine and TRAb, thyroid ultrasound and orbital computed tomography. Ficoll-Paque density gradient centrifugation was used to isolate PBMCs from around 10 ml of fresh peripheral blood. Trizol reagent was used to extract total RNA, and RNA quality was then checked on an Agilent 2100 Bioanalyzer. Study-level results and caveats: Sample size was not statistically predetermined, and investigators were not blinded to group allocation. Most expanded thyroid clonotypes (frequency above 0.001) were also found in blood, which suggests that blood repertoires may mirror thyroid immune responses. Ophthalmopathy was separated from stable hyperthyroidism by a 13 V-J signature model, with 85% to 90% sensitivity and about 81% specificity obtained in cross-validation and 80%/75% obtained in testing. In validation, the model predicted progression to ophthalmopathy with around 71% sensitivity and around 72% specificity, a median of approximately 6.5 months before onset.

Sequences were obtained from blood. The chain links TRBV6-1 with TRBJ1-5; the D gene is perhaps TRBD1, from 6 matching bases. This clonotype was obtained from a woman aged 18-29 years with Graves' ophthalmopathy. The CDR3 reads CASSEDRERPQHF. The nucleotide sequence reads TGTGCCAGCAGTGAAGACAGGGAAAGACCCCAGCATTTT.